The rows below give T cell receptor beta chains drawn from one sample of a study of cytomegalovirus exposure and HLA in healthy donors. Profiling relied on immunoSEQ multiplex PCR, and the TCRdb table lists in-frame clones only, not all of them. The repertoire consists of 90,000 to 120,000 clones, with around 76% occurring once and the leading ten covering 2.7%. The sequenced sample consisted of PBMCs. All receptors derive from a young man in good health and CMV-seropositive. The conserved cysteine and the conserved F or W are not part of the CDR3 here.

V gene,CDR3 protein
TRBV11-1,ASGYREFNSPLH
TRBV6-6,AGSYREQANTEAF
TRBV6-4,ASSEIISPSNEQF
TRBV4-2,ASSQDPLSEQY
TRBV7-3,ASSLTAGPGNTIY
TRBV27,ASSLVPGVKEQF
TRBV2,ASRGDRGLGYT
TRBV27,ASGWGGFSPLH
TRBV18,ASSPRDRDAEAF
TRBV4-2,ASSQGKDYYGYT
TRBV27,ASSLIAGGNEQF
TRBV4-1,ASSPTGGFQHTDTQY
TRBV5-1,ASGLGQAGELF
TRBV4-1,ASSQESGRAMGDEQF
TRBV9,ASSDPRGGGSTDTQY
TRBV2,ASSTGDRGPGEQY
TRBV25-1,ASSESRLAGGYNEQF
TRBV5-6,ASSFWTGHPNQPQH
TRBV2,ASGGASADTQY
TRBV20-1,SGGFTDTQY
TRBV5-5,ASSQGQGRIGVDYEQY
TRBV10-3,AISESEGVRDGYT
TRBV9,ASSVDQGAAL
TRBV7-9,SSSHGQGAYHQPQH
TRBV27,ASSPRPSSYNSPLH
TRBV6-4,ASSDSLGTSGGYNEQF
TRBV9,ASSLELAGTNEQF
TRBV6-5,ASRRGGGPGSPLH
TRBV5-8,ASPPDRGHSEAF
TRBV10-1,ASSEINTEAF
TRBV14,ASSRNVRLTQRETQY
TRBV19,ASSTSKQEHVGIQY
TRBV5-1,ASSGGGITNYGYT
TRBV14,ASSPRTGGSSYEQY
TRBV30,AWNSVGVPSNYGYT
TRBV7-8,ASSLQGDRAFGTQY
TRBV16,ASSQGGARPQH
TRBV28,ASSFGGVGEKLF
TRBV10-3,AITGVRDQPQH
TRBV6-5,ASSAGTGGEYEQY
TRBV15,ATSRYTSGGTQY
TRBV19,ASSHGSSGNTIY
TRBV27,ASSAGTGETQPQH
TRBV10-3,AISGGGRADTQY
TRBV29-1,SAATSGVETQY
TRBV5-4,ASSPGGVNTEAF
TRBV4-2,ASSQDLRGGRDEQF
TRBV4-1,ASSLWTGVSGYT
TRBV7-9,ASTLTAKNTEAF
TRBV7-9,ASSLEVRGYEQY
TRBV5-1,ASSLGLTSVNEQF
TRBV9,ASSVDRDTEAF
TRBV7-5,ARSLDLRDSHHPMNTEAF
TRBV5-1,ASSLGGLQTEAF
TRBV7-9,SSSLGDSRGPEAF
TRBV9,ASSRTGVGELF
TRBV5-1,ASSLNTVNTEAF
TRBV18,ASSPRDSSSYNSPLH
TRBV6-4,ASSETGQGGTEAF